This T cell receptor beta chain was sequenced in a study of blood T cell repertoires in COVID-19. Trimming cost V 4 bases and J 2 bases; bases outside gene matches: 2. Germline loops: CDR1 SNHLY, CDR2 FYNNEI. The CDR3 consists of 13 residues. This clone was seen once. Measured with immunoSEQ multiplex PCR; TCRdb has only the in-frame clones, and not every one. Of 200,000 to 300,000 clones listed, roughly 88% are singletons. The J gene is TRBJ2-7, the V gene TRBV2, with 7 bases matching TRBD2. The receptor was derived from a woman between 35 and 50 years old with acute COVID-19. Sequencing was carried out using PBMCs or T cells enriched from blood (not recorded which). This chain's CDR3 is CASSGGGTYEQYF. The CDR3 DNA follows: TGTGCCAGCAGTGGGGGGGGTACCTACGAGCAGTACTTC.